This T cell receptor (beta chain) was profiled in a study of cytomegalovirus exposure and HLA in healthy donors. Study-level points and caveats: An observed cluster of highly shared sequence variants was recorded as a likely sequencing artifact. In vitro experiments confirmed that three CMV-associated chains were specific for CMV antigens. The study labeled 164 TCR beta chains cytomegalovirus-associated.

Concerning this clone: No antigen is known for it.

PCR used 60 Vbeta primers and 13 Jbeta primers. Sequencing used immunoSEQ multiplex PCR; TCRdb keeps in-frame clones, though not all of them. The sample records 160,000 or so clones, about 84% being singletons. The germline gives CDR1 SGHNT, CDR2 YYREEE (reference sequence). The CDR3 is 14 residues long. Trimming pared 0 bases from V and 4 bases from J, leaving 10 bases between. The sample comprised PBMCs. This rearrangement joins TRBV5-4 to TRBJ1-2, with D possibly matching TRBD1 (5 bases). This clonotype was sampled from a man in his fifties or sixties in good health and CMV-seropositive. Here the CDR3 reads CASSLEGSSYGYTF. CDR3 coding DNA: TGTGCCAGCAGCTTGGAGGGGTCTTCCTATGGCTACACCTTC.